These T cell receptor beta chains were read from a single sample in a study of blood T cell repertoires in COVID-19. Clones were read by immunoSEQ multiplex PCR, and TCRdb kept only the in-frame ones, dropping some. The sample has 140,000 or so clones, about 85% seen once. Sequenced: peripheral blood. These receptor sequences come from a human donor with acute or convalescent COVID-19. The donor label of this sample is uncertain. The CDR3 runs from the conserved cysteine through the conserved F or W. Each record gives: D gene, J gene, V gene, clone size, CDR3 DNA, CDR3 protein. A D gene is named only where the DNA matches it firmly. Only part of the rows carry a size: once, few, many, or a class if the clone is expanded.

D: TRBD2; J: TRBJ2-2; V: TRBV30; size: NA; DNA: TGTGCCTGGATTACAAGACTAGCGGGAGGATCGAACACCGGGGAGCTGTTTTTT; CDR3: CAWITRLAGGSNTGELFF
D: NA; J: TRBJ1-3; V: TRBV4-1; size: NA; DNA: TGCGCCAGCAGCCTGCCCGACCAGACCCGAAGTGGGGGGGATGGAAACACCATATATTTT; CDR3: CASSLPDQTRSGGDGNTIYF
D: TRBD2; J: TRBJ2-3; V: TRBV24-1; size: NA; DNA: TGTGCCACCAGTGATTTGGAGCTGGGGGGGAGTAGCACAGATACGCAGTATTTT; CDR3: CATSDLELGGSSTDTQYF
D: NA; J: TRBJ1-6; V: TRBV28; size: NA; DNA: TGTGCCAGCCGCCCGGAGACCGGATCCTATAATTCACCCCTCCACTTT; CDR3: CASRPETGSYNSPLHF
D: TRBD2; J: TRBJ2-1; V: TRBV7-2; size: NA; DNA: TGTGCCAGCAGCTCCCGGACTAGCGGAAACTACAATGAGCAGTTCTTC; CDR3: CASSSRTSGNYNEQFF
D: NA; J: TRBJ2-3; V: TRBV6-2/TRBV6-3; size: few; DNA: TGTGCCAGCAGCTCTAGCACAGATACGCAGTATTTT; CDR3: CASSSSTDTQYF
D: NA; J: TRBJ1-5; V: TRBV27; size: NA; DNA: TGTGCCAGCAGTCCCCTAAATCAGCCCCAGCATTTT; CDR3: CASSPLNQPQHF
D: TRBD1; J: TRBJ2-1; V: TRBV11-2; size: few; DNA: TGTGCCAGCAGCCTCACAGGGGGCGCAATTTGGAATGAGCAGTTCTTC; CDR3: CASSLTGGAIWNEQFF
D: NA; J: TRBJ2-3; V: TRBV28; size: NA; DNA: TGTGCCAGCAGTTTTAACAGGCGCACAGATACGCAGTATTTT; CDR3: CASSFNRRTDTQYF
D: NA; J: TRBJ1-5; V: TRBV10-3; size: NA; DNA: TGTGCCACTTCGGGGGGGGTAGATCAGCCCCAGCATTTT; CDR3: CATSGGVDQPQHF
D: NA; J: TRBJ2-1; V: TRBV5-1; size: NA; DNA: TGCGCCAGCAGCCCTTCCTCGGAGAATGAGCAGTTCTTC; CDR3: CASSPSSENEQFF
D: TRBD2; J: TRBJ2-2; V: TRBV3-1/TRBV3-2; size: NA; DNA: TGTGCCAGCAGCCAAGAACTAGCGGGGACCCTGAACACCGGGGAGCTGTTTTTT; CDR3: CASSQELAGTLNTGELFF
D: NA; J: TRBJ2-1; V: TRBV9; size: NA; DNA: TGTGCCAGCAGCGTAATCCCCGGGGACTACAATGAGCAGTTCTTC; CDR3: CASSVIPGDYNEQFF
D: NA; J: TRBJ1-2; V: TRBV10-3; size: NA; DNA: TGTGCCATCAGACGTCAGGGAAGCGACTATGGCTACACCTTC; CDR3: CAIRRQGSDYGYTF
D: NA; J: TRBJ1-5; V: TRBV19; size: NA; DNA: TGTGCCAGTAGTATAGATGGGGGCCAGCCCCAGCATTTT; CDR3: CASSIDGGQPQHF
D: TRBD1; J: TRBJ1-5; V: TRBV29-1; size: NA; DNA: TGCAGCGCGATCGGACAGGGGGCCGGTCAGCCCCAGCATTTT; CDR3: CSAIGQGAGQPQHF
D: TRBD1; J: TRBJ1-5; V: TRBV6-1; size: NA; DNA: TGTGCCAGCAGTGAAGGGACAGGGTATAAACAGCCCCAGCATTTT; CDR3: CASSEGTGYKQPQHF